The T cell receptor (beta chain) described here comes from a study of T-cell reconstitution after alpha-beta-depleted transplantation in children. The CDR3 runs to 12 residues. The germline V and J ends were trimmed by 6 bases and 3 bases, with 9 bases remaining between them. The germline CDR1 and CDR2 sequences are MDHEN and SYDVKM. This sample's TCRbeta library carried unique molecular identifier barcodes. MiXCR, run by TCRdb on the PCR reads, gives a single entry per CDR3 protein. The sample holds some 150,000 distinct CDR3 sequences, about 9% seen once. The sequencing here drew on PBMCs, mostly from graft donor cells, taken 180 days after TCRalphabeta/CD19-depleted stem cell transplant. The TCR sequence derives from a female patient aged 2-15 years who had a stem cell transplant for congenital amegakaryocytic thrombocytopenia, so the T cells may come from the graft donor. The rearrangement links TRBV28 to TRBJ2-7, with D uncertain. CDR3 bases: TGTGCCAGCAGCACCCCGAGCTACGAGCAGTACTTC. It encodes CASSTPSYEQYF.